These 12 T cell receptor beta chains came from one sample sequenced in a study of shared clonotypes between healthy human individuals. Produced via immunoSEQ multiplex PCR; TCRdb's table is partial and in-frame only. Of millions of clones in the sample, roughly nine tenths were seen once. Sequenced: naive CD4+ T cells sorted from blood. Subset meaning: CD45RA+ positively selected. The origin of the receptors is a man younger than 30 in good health.

This chain links TRBV4-1 with TRBJ2-2; TRBD1 agrees at 8 bases. There are 18 residues in the CDR3. The V gene's germline CDR1 is MGHRA and CDR2 YSYEKL. The J segment lost 3 bases and the V segment lost 0 bases, leaving 9 bases of the junction unmatched. This chain's CDR3 is CASSQDGGQAVYTGELFF. As DNA, the CDR3 is TGCGCCAGCAGCCAAGACGGGGGACAGGCCGTATACACCGGGGAGCTGTTTTTT.

V gene TRBV27 combines with J gene TRBJ2-7; D tentatively fits TRBD1 or TRBD2 (5 bases each). Germline assignment: CDR1 MNHEY and CDR2 SMNVEV (reference sequence). Trimming took off 5 bases at V and 9 bases at J, with 20 bases between the two ends. This CDR3 has 14 amino acids. The CDR3 nucleotides are TGTGCCAGCAGTCTCCTGGGACCTAACGTTGGGCAGTACTTC. Encoded protein: CASSLLGPNVGQYF.

This clone showed up just once. The chain has TRBV10-2 and TRBJ1-3, with no clear D. Trimming shortened V by 3 bases and J by 0 bases, and 6 bases separated the two germline ends. CDR1 is WSHSY and CDR2 is SAAADI in the germline V gene. This CDR3 contains 14 residues. Written as DNA, the CDR3 is TGCGCCAGCAGTGAACGGAGCTCTGGAAACACCATATATTTT. This encodes CASSERSSGNTIYF.

The J gene is TRBJ2-7, the V gene TRBV25-1; D tentatively fits TRBD1 or TRBD2 (6 bases each). CDR1 is MGHDK and CDR2 is SYGVNS in the germline V gene. Trimming pared 4 bases from V and 1 base from J, leaving 14 bases between. This CDR3 contains 15 residues. The CDR3 spells CASSAPQGTSYEQYF. In nucleotides, the CDR3 is TGTGCCAGCAGTGCCCCCCAGGGGACTTCCTACGAGCAGTACTTC.

V and J are TRBV19 and TRBJ1-2, with a tentative D call TRBD1 (5 bases). Germline V gives CDR1 LNHDA, CDR2 SQIVND (reference sequence). V was trimmed by 7 bases and J by 4 bases, leaving 19 bases between them. CDR3 length equals 15 residues. CDR3 sequence: CASTAGNTARYGYTF. The DNA for the CDR3 is TGTGCCAGTACGGCAGGGAACACCGCCCGCTATGGCTACACCTTC.

The chain couples TRBV5-1 to TRBJ2-7; 11 bases agree with TRBD1. V lost 4 bases and J lost 5; bases outside the gene matches: 5. In germline, CDR1 is SGHRS, CDR2 YFSETQ. The CDR3 length is 14 residues. CDR3 sequence (DNA): TGCGCCAGCAGCGTGGGACAGGGGGTCGACGAGCAGTACTTC. Translation: CASSVGQGVDEQYF.

This chain uses TRBV13 with TRBJ1-2, with D perhaps matching TRBD1 (5 bases). The CDR3 extends over 16 amino acids. The germline V and J ends were trimmed by 1 base and 3 bases, with 15 bases remaining between them. CDR1 and CDR2 from the germline V gene are PRHDT and FYEKMQ (reference sequence). The CDR3 loop is CASSLASQGAHYGYTF. CDR3 bases: TGTGCCAGCAGCTTAGCCTCCCAGGGCGCCCACTATGGCTACACCTTC.

This clone was observed a single time. This chain connects TRBV7-2 to TRBJ2-7, with TRBD2 matching 10 bases. There are 15 residues in the CDR3. Germline V CDR1 and CDR2: SGHTA, FQGNSA. Trimming cost V 2 bases and J 6 bases; bases outside gene matches: 7. The CDR3 region has the DNA TGTGCCAGCAGCTTACCTCCGGGACTAGCGCGCGAGCAGTACTTC. This codes for CASSLPPGLAREQYF.

The J gene is TRBJ2-5, the V gene TRBV7-2, with D perhaps matching TRBD2 (5 bases). V was trimmed by 5 bases and J by 5 bases, leaving 21 bases between them. The length of the CDR3 is 16 residues. Germline values: CDR1 SGHTA, CDR2 FQGNSA. The CDR3 loop is CASSPPGGGWEETQYF. The CDR3 DNA reads TGTGCCAGCAGCCCCCCAGGAGGTGGGTGGGAGGAGACCCAGTACTTC.

The chain employs TRBV2 and TRBJ2-4, with D perhaps matching TRBD2 (5 bases). This CDR3 spans 12 amino acids. Trimming took off 3 bases at V and 7 bases at J, with 7 bases between the two ends. CDR1 and CDR2 (germline): SNHLY, FYNNEI. CDR3 sequence: CASSEGGNIQYF. As DNA, the CDR3 is TGTGCCAGCAGTGAGGGCGGGAACATTCAGTACTTC.

The V gene is TRBV10-3, the J gene TRBJ2-5; the D gene is possibly TRBD1 (6 bases). V lost 6 bases, J lost 5 bases, and 13 bases lay in between. Per germline, CDR1 ENHRY and CDR2 SYGVKD. This CDR3 has 13 residues. The CDR3 bases are TGTGCCATCAGCCCTGGGGGCAGTGAGACCCAGTACTTC. Protein product: CAISPGGSETQYF.

A single count supports this clone. The chain recombines TRBV19 with TRBJ1-5; 8 bases match TRBD1. Germline values: CDR1 LNHDA, CDR2 SQIVND (reference sequence). This CDR3 is built from 14 residues. The ends lost 7 bases at V and 7 bases at J; junction bases unmatched: 9. The CDR3, as DNA: TGTGCCAGTACTACGGACAGGGTCAACCAGCCCCAGCATTTT. Translating gives CASTTDRVNQPQHF.